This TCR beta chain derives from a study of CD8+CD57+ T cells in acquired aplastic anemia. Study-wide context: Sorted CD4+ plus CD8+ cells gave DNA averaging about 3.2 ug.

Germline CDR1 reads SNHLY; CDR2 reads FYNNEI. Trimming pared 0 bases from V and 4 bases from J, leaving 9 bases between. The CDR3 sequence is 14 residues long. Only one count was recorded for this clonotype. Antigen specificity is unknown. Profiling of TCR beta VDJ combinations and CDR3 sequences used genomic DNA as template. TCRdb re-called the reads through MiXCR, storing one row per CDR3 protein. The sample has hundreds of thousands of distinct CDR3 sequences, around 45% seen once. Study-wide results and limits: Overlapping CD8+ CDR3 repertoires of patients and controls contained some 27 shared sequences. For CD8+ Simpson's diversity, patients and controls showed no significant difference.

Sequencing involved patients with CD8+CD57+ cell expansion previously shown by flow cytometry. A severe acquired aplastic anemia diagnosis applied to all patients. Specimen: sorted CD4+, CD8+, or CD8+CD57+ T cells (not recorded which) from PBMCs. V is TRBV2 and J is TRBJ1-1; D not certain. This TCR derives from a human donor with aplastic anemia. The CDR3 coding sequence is TGTGCCAGCAGTGAAGCGCTGCGGGGCACTGAAGCTTTCTTT. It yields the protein CASSEALRGTEAFF.